This entry describes one T cell receptor beta chain. As yet, its antigen is unknown. The CDR3 is 19 amino acids. CDR1 and CDR2 (germline): SGHNT, YENEEA. V was pared by 6 bases and J by 0 bases, with 8 bases of the junction left unmatched. Clones were sequenced by immunoSEQ multiplex PCR, and TCRdb holds only the in-frame ones, with some missing. The sample lists under 95,000 clones, roughly 80% occurring once. The data are from a study of graft-versus-host responses after intestinal transplantation. The clonotype was recovered from a human donor who received an intestinal transplant. Source: unstimulated CD4+ T cells sorted from spleen or lymph node cells, taken before intestinal transplant. The genes are TRBV11-3 and TRBJ2-1; the match to TRBD2 covers 16 bases. Here the CDR3 DNA reads TGTGCCAGCAGTCCCGGGACTAGCGGGGGGGCTCGCTCCTACAATGAGCAGTTCTTC. Translated: CASSPGTSGGARSYNEQFF.